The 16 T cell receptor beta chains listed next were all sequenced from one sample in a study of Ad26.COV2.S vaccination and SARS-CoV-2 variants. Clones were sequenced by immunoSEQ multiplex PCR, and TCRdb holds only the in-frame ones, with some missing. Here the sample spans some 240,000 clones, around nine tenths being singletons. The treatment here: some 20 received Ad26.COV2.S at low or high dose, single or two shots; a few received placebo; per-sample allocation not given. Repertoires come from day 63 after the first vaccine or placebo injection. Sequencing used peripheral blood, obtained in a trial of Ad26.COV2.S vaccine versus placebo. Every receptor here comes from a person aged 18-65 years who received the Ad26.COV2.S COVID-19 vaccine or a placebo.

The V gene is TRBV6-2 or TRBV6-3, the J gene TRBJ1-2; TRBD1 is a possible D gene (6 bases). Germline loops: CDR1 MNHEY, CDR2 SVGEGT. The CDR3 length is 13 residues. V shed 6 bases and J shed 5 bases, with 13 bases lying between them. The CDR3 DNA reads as TGTGCCAGCAGCCCGACAGGCGCATATGGCTACACCTTC. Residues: CASSPTGAYGYTF.

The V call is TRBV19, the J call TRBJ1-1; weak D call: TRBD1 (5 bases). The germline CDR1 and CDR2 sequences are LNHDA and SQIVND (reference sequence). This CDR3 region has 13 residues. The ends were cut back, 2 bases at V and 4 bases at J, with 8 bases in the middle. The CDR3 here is CASSILRGTEAFF. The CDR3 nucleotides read TGTGCCAGTAGTATATTGAGGGGCACTGAAGCTTTCTTT.

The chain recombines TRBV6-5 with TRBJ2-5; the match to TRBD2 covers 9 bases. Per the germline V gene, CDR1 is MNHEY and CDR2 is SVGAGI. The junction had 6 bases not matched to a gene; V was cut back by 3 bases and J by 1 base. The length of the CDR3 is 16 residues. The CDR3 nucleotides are TGTGCCAGCAGTTATCGGCCTAGCGGGGTCCAAGAGACCCAGTACTTC. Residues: CASSYRPSGVQETQYF.

The CDR3 bases are TGTGCCAGCTCACCCCGGGACGCGGCAAAAAGTGGCTACACCTTC. It yields the protein CASSPRDAAKSGYTF. This chain joins TRBV18 and TRBJ1-2, with a tentative D call TRBD1 (5 bases). Trimming removed 3 bases from V and 7 bases from J, with 18 bases in between. This CDR3 region has 15 residues. The germline CDR1 and CDR2 sequences are KGHSH and LQKENI.

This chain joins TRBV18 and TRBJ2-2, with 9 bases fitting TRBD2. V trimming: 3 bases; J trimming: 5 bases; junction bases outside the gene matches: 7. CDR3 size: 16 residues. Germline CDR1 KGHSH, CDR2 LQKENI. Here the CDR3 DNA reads TGTGCCAGCTCACCTGTGACTAGCGGAAGTACCGGGGAGCTGTTTTTT. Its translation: CASSPVTSGSTGELFF.

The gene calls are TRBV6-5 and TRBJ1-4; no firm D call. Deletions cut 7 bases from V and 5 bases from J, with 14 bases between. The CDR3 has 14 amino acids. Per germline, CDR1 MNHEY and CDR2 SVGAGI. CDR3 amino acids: CASTYGRSNEKLFF. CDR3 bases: TGTGCCAGCACCTACGGGAGGTCAAATGAAAAACTGTTTTTT.

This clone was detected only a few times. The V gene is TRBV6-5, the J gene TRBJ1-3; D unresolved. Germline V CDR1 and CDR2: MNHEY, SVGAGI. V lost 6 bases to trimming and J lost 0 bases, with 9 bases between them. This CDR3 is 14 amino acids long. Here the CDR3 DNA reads TGTGCCAGCAGCCCAGGATACTCTGGAAACACCATATATTTT. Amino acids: CASSPGYSGNTIYF.

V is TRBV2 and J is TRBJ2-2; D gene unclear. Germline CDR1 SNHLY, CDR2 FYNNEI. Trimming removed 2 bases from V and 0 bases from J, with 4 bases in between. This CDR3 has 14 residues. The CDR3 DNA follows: TGTGCCAGCAGTGAACAAGCGAACACCGGGGAGCTGTTTTTT. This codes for CASSEQANTGELFF.

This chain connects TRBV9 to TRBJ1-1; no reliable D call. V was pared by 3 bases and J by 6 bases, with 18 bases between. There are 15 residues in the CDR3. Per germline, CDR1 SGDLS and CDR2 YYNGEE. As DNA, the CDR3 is TGTGCCAGCAGCGCCAGTGGATCTAGGACGTCTGAAGCTTTCTTT. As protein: CASSASGSRTSEAFF.

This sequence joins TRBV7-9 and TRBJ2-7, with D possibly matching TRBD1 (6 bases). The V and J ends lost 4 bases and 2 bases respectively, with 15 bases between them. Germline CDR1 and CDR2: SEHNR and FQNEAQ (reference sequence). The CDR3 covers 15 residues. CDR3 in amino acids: CASSSRDKKTYEQYF. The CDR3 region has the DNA TGTGCCAGCAGCTCCCGGGACAAAAAAACCTACGAGCAGTACTTC.

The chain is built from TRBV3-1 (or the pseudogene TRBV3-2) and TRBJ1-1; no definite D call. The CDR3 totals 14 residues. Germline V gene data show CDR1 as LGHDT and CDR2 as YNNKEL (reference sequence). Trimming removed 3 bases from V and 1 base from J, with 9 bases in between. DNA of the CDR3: TGTGCCAGCAGCCAGCCTAACACGAACACTGAAGCTTTCTTT. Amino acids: CASSQPNTNTEAFF.

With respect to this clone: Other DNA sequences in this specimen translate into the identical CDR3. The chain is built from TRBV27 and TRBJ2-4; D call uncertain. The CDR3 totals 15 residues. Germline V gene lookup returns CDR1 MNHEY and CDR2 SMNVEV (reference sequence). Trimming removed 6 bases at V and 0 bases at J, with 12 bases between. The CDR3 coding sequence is TGTGCCAGCAGCCTTGGGCCTCTAGCCAAAAACATTCAGTACTTC. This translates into CASSLGPLAKNIQYF.

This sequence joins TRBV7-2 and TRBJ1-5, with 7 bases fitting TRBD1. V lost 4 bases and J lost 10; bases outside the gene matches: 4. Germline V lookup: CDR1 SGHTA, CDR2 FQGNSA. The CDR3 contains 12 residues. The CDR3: CASSSRQGPQHF. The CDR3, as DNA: TGTGCCAGCAGCTCTAGACAGGGCCCCCAGCATTTT.

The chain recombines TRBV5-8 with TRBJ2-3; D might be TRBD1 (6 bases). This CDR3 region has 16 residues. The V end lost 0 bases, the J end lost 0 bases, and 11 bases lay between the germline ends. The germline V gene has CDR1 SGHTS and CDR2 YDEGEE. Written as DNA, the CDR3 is TGTGCCAGCAGCTTGGGGGACACGTATAGCACAGATACGCAGTATTTT. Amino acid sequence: CASSLGDTYSTDTQYF. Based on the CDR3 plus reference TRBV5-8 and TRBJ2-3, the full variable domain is EAGVTQSPTHLIKTRGQQATLRCSPISGHTSVYWYQQALGLGLQFLLWYDEGEERNRGNFPPRFSGRQFPNYSSELNVNALELEDSALYLCASSLGDTYSTDTQYFGPGTRLTVL.

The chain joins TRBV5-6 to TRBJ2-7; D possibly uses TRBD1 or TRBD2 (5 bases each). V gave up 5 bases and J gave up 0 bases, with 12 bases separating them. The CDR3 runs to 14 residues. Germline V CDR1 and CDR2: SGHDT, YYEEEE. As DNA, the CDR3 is TGTGCCAGCAGGGGGCGGAGGAGCTCCTACGAGCAGTACGTC. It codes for CASRGRRSSYEQYV.

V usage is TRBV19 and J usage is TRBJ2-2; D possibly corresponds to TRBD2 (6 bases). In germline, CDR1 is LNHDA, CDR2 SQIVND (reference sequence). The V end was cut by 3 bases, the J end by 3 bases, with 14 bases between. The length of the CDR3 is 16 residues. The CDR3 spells CASSIRRGRDTGELFF. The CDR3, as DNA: TGTGCCAGTAGTATCCGGAGGGGAAGGGACACCGGGGAGCTGTTTTTT. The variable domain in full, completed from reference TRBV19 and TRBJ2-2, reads DGGITQSPKYLFRKEGQNVTLSCEQNLNHDAMYWYRQDPGQGLRLIYYSQIVNDFQKGDIAEGYSVSREKKESFPLTVTSAQKNPTAFYLCASSIRRGRDTGELFFGEGSRLTVL.